The rows below give T cell receptor beta chains drawn from one sample of a study of T cell responses to AZD1222 COVID-19 vaccine. Method: immunoSEQ multiplex PCR; TCRdb's copy keeps in-frame clones and lacks some. In the table there are 95,000 to 150,000 clones, around 92% of which are singletons. Sample: peripheral blood, taken 28 days after the second AZD1222 dose. These receptor sequences come from an adult who received the AZD1222 COVID-19 vaccine. The CDR3 runs from the conserved cysteine through the conserved F or W. D genes are given only for firm matches. Size is stated for part of the rows, as once, few or many counts, or as a class when the clone is expanded.

size: -
D: TRBD1
V: TRBV28
J: TRBJ1-2
DNA: TGTGCCAGCAGACAGGGGCTTAACTATGGCTACACCTTC
CDR3: CASRQGLNYGYTF

size: -
D: -
V: TRBV28
J: TRBJ2-5
DNA: TGTGCCAGCAGTTTAGGGGGCGGTGAGACCCAGTACTTC
CDR3: CASSLGGGETQYF

size: -
D: -
V: TRBV7-2
J: TRBJ2-5
DNA: TGTGCCAGCAGTTCTAAAGAGACCCAGTACTTC
CDR3: CASSSKETQYF

size: few
D: -
V: TRBV7-9
J: TRBJ1-1
DNA: TGTGCCAGCAGCTACCAACAGGGCGGCACTGAAGCTTTCTTT
CDR3: CASSYQQGGTEAFF

size: -
D: TRBD2
V: TRBV5-1
J: TRBJ2-1
DNA: TGCGCCAGCACCCCGATAGCGGGAGTAGACAATGAGCAGTTCTTC
CDR3: CASTPIAGVDNEQFF

size: -
D: -
V: TRBV20-1
J: TRBJ2-1
DNA: TGCAGTGCTAGTTCCGACCGGTACAATGAGCAGTTCTTC
CDR3: CSASSDRYNEQFF

size: -
D: TRBD2
V: TRBV7-9
J: TRBJ2-7
DNA: TGTGCCAGCACCGGACTAGCGGGAGCCTACGAGCAGTACTTC
CDR3: CASTGLAGAYEQYF

size: -
D: -
V: TRBV15
J: TRBJ2-7
DNA: TGTGCCACCAGCAAATCCTCCTACGAGCAGTACTTC
CDR3: CATSKSSYEQYF

size: -
D: -
V: TRBV5-1
J: TRBJ2-5
DNA: TGCGCCAGCACTCTGCTGGGTGAGACCCAGTACTTC
CDR3: CASTLLGETQYF

size: -
D: TRBD1
V: TRBV19
J: TRBJ1-6
DNA: TGTGCCAGTAGTATGGGACAGCATAATTCACCCCTCCACTTT
CDR3: CASSMGQHNSPLHF

size: -
D: -
V: TRBV7-2
J: TRBJ2-3
DNA: TGTGCCAGCAGCCCCCGTCGGGGGGCAGGGGATACGCAGTATTTT
CDR3: CASSPRRGAGDTQYF

size: -
D: -
V: TRBV7-8
J: TRBJ2-2
DNA: TGTGCCAGCAGCTTAGAACTAGCAGTTGGCGGGGAGCTGTTTTTT
CDR3: CASSLELAVGGELFF

size: -
D: -
V: TRBV7-2
J: TRBJ1-5
DNA: TGTGCCAGCAGCTTAGGCGGGGGTTTAGGCAATCAGCCCCAGCATTTT
CDR3: CASSLGGGLGNQPQHF

size: -
D: TRBD1
V: TRBV5-8
J: TRBJ1-1
DNA: TGTGCCAGCAGCTTGGTACAGGGGGCTTTGAACACTGAAGCTTTCTTT
CDR3: CASSLVQGALNTEAFF

size: -
D: -
V: TRBV7-2
J: TRBJ2-1
DNA: TGTGCCAGCAGCTTTATGACAACGATCTACAATGAGCAGTTCTTC
CDR3: CASSFMTTIYNEQFF

size: -
D: TRBD1
V: TRBV29-1
J: TRBJ2-1
DNA: TGCAGCGTCCTGACGGGGACAGGGTACCATGAGCAGTTCTTC
CDR3: CSVLTGTGYHEQFF

size: -
D: TRBD1
V: TRBV4-1
J: TRBJ2-2
DNA: TGCGCCAGCAGCGGTTGGGACAGGGGCACCGGGGAGCTGTTTTTT
CDR3: CASSGWDRGTGELFF

size: -
D: TRBD1
V: TRBV18
J: TRBJ2-5
DNA: TGTGCCAGCTCAATCGGGGACAGGAGACAAGAGACCCAGTACTTC
CDR3: CASSIGDRRQETQYF

size: -
D: TRBD2
V: TRBV9
J: TRBJ2-1
DNA: TGTGCCAGCAGCCCCCGGGGTAGCGGGGGGTCGATTTACAATGAGCAGTTCTTC
CDR3: CASSPRGSGGSIYNEQFF

size: -
D: -
V: TRBV27
J: TRBJ2-2
DNA: TGTGCCAGCAGTTTTCCTACAGAGGCTGGGGAGCTGTTTTTT
CDR3: CASSFPTEAGELFF

size: -
D: -
V: TRBV5-4
J: TRBJ2-2
DNA: TGTGCCAGCAGCTTGGACACCGGGGAGCTGTTTTTT
CDR3: CASSLDTGELFF

size: -
D: TRBD1
V: TRBV5-4
J: TRBJ1-4
DNA: TGTGCCAGCAGCTTGGCCCCGACAGGGGGCTCTGAAAAACTGTTTTTT
CDR3: CASSLAPTGGSEKLFF

size: -
D: -
V: TRBV6-5
J: TRBJ1-1
DNA: TGTGCCAGCAGCTCGGTTGAGGGCACTGAAGCTTTCTTT
CDR3: CASSSVEGTEAFF

size: few
D: -
V: TRBV28
J: TRBJ1-2
DNA: TGTGCCAGCAGTTCACGAGACTATGGCTACACCTTC
CDR3: CASSSRDYGYTF

size: -
D: TRBD1
V: TRBV6-5
J: TRBJ1-6
DNA: TGTGCCAGCGAAGGACAGGTCTATAATTCACCCCTCCACTTT
CDR3: CASEGQVYNSPLHF

size: once
D: TRBD2
V: TRBV7-9
J: TRBJ2-7
DNA: TGTGCCAGCAGCCCGGGGGGATATCGGGGTGGCGAGCAGTACTTC
CDR3: CASSPGGYRGGEQYF

size: -
D: -
V: TRBV28
J: TRBJ1-4
DNA: TGTGCCAGCACTTCCCAGCGAGCCCGGGAAAAACTGTTTTTT
CDR3: CASTSQRAREKLFF

size: -
D: -
V: TRBV14
J: TRBJ1-2
DNA: TGTGCCAGCAGCCAATGGGGGGTCGGAGGCTACACCTTC
CDR3: CASSQWGVGGYTF